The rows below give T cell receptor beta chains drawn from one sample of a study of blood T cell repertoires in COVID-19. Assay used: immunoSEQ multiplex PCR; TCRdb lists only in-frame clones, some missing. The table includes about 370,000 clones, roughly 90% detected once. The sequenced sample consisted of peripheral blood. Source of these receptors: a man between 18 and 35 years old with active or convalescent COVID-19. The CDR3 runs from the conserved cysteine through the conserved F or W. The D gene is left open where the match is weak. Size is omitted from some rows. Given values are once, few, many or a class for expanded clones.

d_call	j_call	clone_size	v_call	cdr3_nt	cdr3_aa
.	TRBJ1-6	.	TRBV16	TGTGCCAGCAGCCAATCGACAGTGCCACCCCTCCACTTT	CASSQSTVPPLHF
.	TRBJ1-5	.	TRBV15	TGTGCCACCAGCAGAGAAAAGGGGGGGACGAGTCAGCCCCAGCATTTT	CATSREKGGTSQPQHF
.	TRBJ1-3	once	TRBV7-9	TGTGCCAGCAGCCGATTACAGGGAAGCTCTGGAAACACCATATATTTT	CASSRLQGSSGNTIYF
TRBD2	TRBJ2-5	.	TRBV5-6	TGTGCCAGCGAAGGACTAGCGGGAGTATACCAGTACTTC	CASEGLAGVYQYF
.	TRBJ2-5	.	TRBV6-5	TGTGCCAGCAGTAGAGGGGGGGCCAAAGAGACCCAGTACTTC	CASSRGGAKETQYF
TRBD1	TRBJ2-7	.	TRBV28	TGTGCCAGCAGTTCCCAAACAGGGGGTGACTCCTACGAGCAGTACTTC	CASSSQTGGDSYEQYF
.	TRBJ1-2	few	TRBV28	TGTGCCAGCACCCCGACAGCCCATGGCTACACCTTC	CASTPTAHGYTF
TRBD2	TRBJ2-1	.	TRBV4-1	TGCGCCAGCAGCCACTCGGTTCAGCGGGAGCACCCCTCCTCCTACAATGAGCAGTTCTTC	CASSHSVQREHPSSYNEQFF
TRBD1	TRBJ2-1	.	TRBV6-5	TGTGCCAGCTCGCGGACAGGGCTCTCCTACAATGAGCAGTTCTTC	CASSRTGLSYNEQFF
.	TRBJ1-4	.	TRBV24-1	TGTGCCACCAGTGCAGGGAATGAAAAACTGTTTTTT	CATSAGNEKLFF
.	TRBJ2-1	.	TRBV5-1	TGCGCCAGCAGCTTGCAGGTGGGCAACAATGAGCAGTTCTTC	CASSLQVGNNEQFF
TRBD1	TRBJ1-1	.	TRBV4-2	TGTGCCAGCAGCCAAGATTCATCAGGGGGCAACACTGAAGCTTTCTTT	CASSQDSSGGNTEAFF
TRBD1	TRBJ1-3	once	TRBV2	TGTGCCAGCAGGGGACAAGGGACAGTTCTCTCTGGAAACACCATATATTTT	CASRGQGTVLSGNTIYF
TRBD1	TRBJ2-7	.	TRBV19	TGTGCCAGTAACCCGGGACAGCTCAGCGAGCAGTACTTC	CASNPGQLSEQYF
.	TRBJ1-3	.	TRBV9	TGTGCCAGCAGCGTAGATCCTGAGAGCTCTGGAAACACCATATATTTT	CASSVDPESSGNTIYF
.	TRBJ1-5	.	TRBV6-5	TGTGCCAGCAGTTCTCCTCCCCAGCCCCAGCATTTT	CASSSPPQPQHF
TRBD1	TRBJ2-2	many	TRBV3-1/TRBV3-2	TGTGCCAGCAGCCGGCAGGGGGCAAGGGCCACCGGGGAGCTGTTTTTT	CASSRQGARATGELFF
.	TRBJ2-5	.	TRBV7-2	TGTGCCAGCAGCTTAGTGGGTAGCACCCAAGAGACCCAGTACTTC	CASSLVGSTQETQYF
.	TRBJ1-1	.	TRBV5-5	TGTGCCAGCAGCTTGGGCGAAAACAGGGTCACTGAAGCTTTCTTT	CASSLGENRVTEAFF
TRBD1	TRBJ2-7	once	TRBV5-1	TGCGCCAGCAGCTTGGGACCGGGACAGGGTTCTCACGAGCAGTACTTC	CASSLGPGQGSHEQYF
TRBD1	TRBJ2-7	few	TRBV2	TGTGCCAGCAGTGAAGGGACAGGTCACTACGAGCAGTACTTC	CASSEGTGHYEQYF
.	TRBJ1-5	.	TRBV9	TGTGCCAGCAGCGAGACGGCCAGGTATCAGCCCCAGCATTTT	CASSETARYQPQHF
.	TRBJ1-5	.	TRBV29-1	TGCAGCGTTTTAGCGGATAGCAATCAGCCCCAGCATTTT	CSVLADSNQPQHF
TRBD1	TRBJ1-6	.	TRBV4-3	TGCGCCAGCAGCCACAAGACAGGGGGACGATATAATTCACCCCTCCACTTT	CASSHKTGGRYNSPLHF
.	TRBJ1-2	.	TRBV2	TGTGCCAGCAGTGAATCCCAACTAGCGGGCTACACCTTC	CASSESQLAGYTF
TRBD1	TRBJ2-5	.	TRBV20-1	TGCAGTGCTAGTTACCCAGGGGGCTTGTGGGAGACCCAGTACTTC	CSASYPGGLWETQYF
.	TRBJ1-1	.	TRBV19	TGTGCCAGTAGCCTCGGGGGTTCGGAGAACACTGAAGCTTTCTTT	CASSLGGSENTEAFF
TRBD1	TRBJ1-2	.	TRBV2	TGTGCCAGCAGCGGACAGGGGATTATTACCTATGGCTACACCTTC	CASSGQGIITYGYTF
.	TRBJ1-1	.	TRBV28	TGTGCCAGCAGTTTATGGGGGGCGGCAGTAAGGAACACTGAAGCTTTCTTT	CASSLWGAAVRNTEAFF
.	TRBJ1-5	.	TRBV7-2	TGTGCCAGCAGCCGGGAGAATAGCAATCAGCCCCAGCATTTT	CASSRENSNQPQHF
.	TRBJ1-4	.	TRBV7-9	TGTGCCAGCAGCTTAGCTCGGGGGGGAGAGGAAAAACTGTTTTTT	CASSLARGGEEKLFF
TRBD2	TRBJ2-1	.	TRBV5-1	TGCGCCAGCAGCTTGGCGGGACTAGCGGTTTACAATGAGCAGTTCTTC	CASSLAGLAVYNEQFF
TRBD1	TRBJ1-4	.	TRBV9	TGTGCCAGCAGCGGGAGACAGGGAGCTAATGAAAAACTGTTTTTT	CASSGRQGANEKLFF
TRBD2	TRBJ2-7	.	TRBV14	TGTGCCAGGGGGGGGACTAGCGGATCCTACGAGCAGTACTTC	CARGGTSGSYEQYF
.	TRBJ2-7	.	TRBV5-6	TGTGCCAGCAGCAAATCCGGGACACAGTACGAGCAGTACTTC	CASSKSGTQYEQYF
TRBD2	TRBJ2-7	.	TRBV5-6	TGTGCCAGCAGGGGGAGACTAGCGGGAGACCAGTACTTC	CASRGRLAGDQYF
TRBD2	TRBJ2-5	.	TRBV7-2	TGTGCCAGCAGCCTGGGACTAGATTTCGAGACCCAGTACTTC	CASSLGLDFETQYF
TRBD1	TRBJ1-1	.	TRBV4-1	TGCGCCAGCAGCCAAGGCCAACAGGGGGGCGCCGAAGCTTTCTTT	CASSQGQQGGAEAFF
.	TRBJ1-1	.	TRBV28	TGTGCCAGCAGTTATACAGGGAACACTGAAGCTTTCTTT	CASSYTGNTEAFF